The 13 T cell receptor beta chains reported below all come from one sample, sequenced in a study of cytomegalovirus exposure and HLA in healthy donors. The table came from immunoSEQ multiplex PCR; TCRdb's copy has only in-frame clones and leaves some out. The table records 150,000 to 200,000 clones, roughly 85% of them present only once. Material for sequencing was PBMCs. These TCRs come from a man younger than 30 in good health and CMV-seropositive.

The chain couples TRBV11-3 to TRBJ2-1; 8 bases align to TRBD1. This CDR3 contains 15 residues. After removal of 5 bases from V and 3 bases from J, the junction contained 6 bases not matched to a gene. Germline values: CDR1 SGHNT, CDR2 YENEEA. The CDR3, as DNA: TGTGCCAGCAGCCCCCCAGGGGGCCGCTACAATGAGCAGTTCTTC. Its protein product is CASSPPGGRYNEQFF.

The chain recombines TRBV4-1 with TRBJ1-4, with D perhaps TRBD1 (5 bases). Germline V gene sequence: CDR1 MGHRA, CDR2 YSYEKL. V lost 0 bases to trimming and J lost 17 bases, with 16 bases between them. This CDR3 contains 13 residues. The CDR3 protein is CASSQDPRTGVFF. Here the CDR3 DNA reads TGCGCCAGCAGCCAAGATCCGAGAACAGGCGTATTTTTT.

This chain links TRBV19 with TRBJ1-2; TRBD1 might be the D (6 bases). The CDR3 has 13 residues. Trimming pared 6 bases from V and 7 bases from J, leaving 15 bases between. Germline V gene sequence: CDR1 LNHDA, CDR2 SQIVND (reference sequence). The CDR3 sequence is CASSWAGAAGYTF. The CDR3 DNA follows: TGTGCCAGTAGCTGGGCGGGGGCGGCTGGCTACACCTTC.

The rearrangement uses TRBV18 and TRBJ2-4; 8 bases agree with TRBD1. CDR1 and CDR2 (germline): KGHSH, LQKENI. V trimming: 3 bases; J trimming: 0 bases; junction bases outside the gene matches: 10. This CDR3 has 18 residues. The CDR3 loop is CASSPGTGSILAKNIQYF. CDR3 nucleotides: TGTGCCAGCTCACCCGGGACAGGATCGATTCTAGCCAAAAACATTCAGTACTTC.

This clone was observed once. The chain is built from TRBV11-2 and TRBJ2-3; TRBD2 matches 10 bases. CDR3 length: 18 amino acids. V shed 0 bases and J 0 bases; nucleotides not matched to a gene: 6. The germline gives CDR1 SGHAT, CDR2 FQNNGV. CDR3 nucleotides: TGTGCCAGCAGCTTAGAAACAGCGGGAGGGTTCAGCACAGATACGCAGTATTTT. Its translation: CASSLETAGGFSTDTQYF.

The chain links TRBV28 to TRBJ2-1, with TRBD2 matching 7 bases. Germline CDR1 reads MDHEN; CDR2 reads SYDVKM. This CDR3 spans 17 amino acids. V was pared by 3 bases and J by 2 bases, with 10 bases of the junction left unmatched. Here the CDR3 DNA reads TGTGCCAGCAGTTTCTGGGGAGGGACTCCTCCCTACAATGAGCAGTTCTTC. Translating gives CASSFWGGTPPYNEQFF.

The chain links TRBV7-6 to TRBJ2-1; D is ambiguous. This CDR3 comprises 15 residues. The germline V gene encodes CDR1 SGHVS and CDR2 FNYEAQ. The V and J ends lost 5 bases and 0 bases respectively, with 11 bases between them. The CDR3 nucleotides read TGTGCCAGCAGCACCGACACCTCCTCCTACAATGAGCAGTTCTTC. Translation gives CASSTDTSSYNEQFF.

This clone was seen only once. CDR3 protein: CAWSRRGNLGETQYF. The CDR3 coding sequence is TGTGCCTGGAGCCGACGGGGGAATTTGGGAGAGACCCAGTACTTC. The rearrangement uses TRBV30 and TRBJ2-5; weak D call: TRBD2 (6 bases). Germline CDR1 reads GTSNPN; CDR2 reads SVGIG (reference sequence). CDR3 length: 15 amino acids. V was clipped by 3 bases and J by 4 bases, with 18 bases between them. Full variable domain (outside the CDR3, taken from reference TRBV30 and TRBJ2-5): SQTIHQWPATLVQPVGSPLSLECTVEGTSNPNLYWYRQAAGRGLQLLFYSVGIGQISSEVPQNLSASRPQDRQFILSSKKLLLSDSGFYLCAWSRRGNLGETQYFGPGTRLLVL.

The chain uses TRBV7-2 and TRBJ2-7; 7 bases are a match to TRBD1. The length of the CDR3 is 15 residues. V lost 4 bases to trimming and J lost 4 bases; unmatched junction nucleotides: 10. The germline V gene has CDR1 SGHTA and CDR2 FQGNSA. CDR3 residues: CASSSTGVGSYEQYF. Here the CDR3 DNA reads TGTGCCAGCAGCTCCACAGGGGTGGGGTCGTACGAGCAGTACTTC.

This sequence joins TRBV28 and TRBJ2-1, with 10 bases matching TRBD2. Germline lookup yields CDR1 MDHEN and CDR2 SYDVKM. J gave up 5 bases and V 6 bases, and 7 bases lay outside the gene matches. This CDR3 contains 15 residues. This CDR3 reads CASSPSGSFNNEQFF. In DNA form, the CDR3 reads TGTGCCAGCAGCCCTAGCGGGAGCTTTAACAATGAGCAGTTCTTC. Full variable domain (missing parts from reference TRBV28 and TRBJ2-1): DVKVTQSSRYLVKRTGEKVFLECVQDMDHENMFWYRQDPGLGLRLIYFSYDVKMKEKGDIPEGYSVSREKKERFSLILESASTNQTSMYLCASSPSGSFNNEQFFGPGTRLTVL.

The rearrangement joins TRBV6-6 to TRBJ2-3, with D unclear. V was shortened by 5 bases and J by 2 bases, with 11 bases between the two germline ends. CDR1 MNHNY and CDR2 SVGAGI come from the germline V gene (reference sequence). The CDR3 contains 14 residues. CDR3: CASSQPQLTDTQYF. DNA for the CDR3: TGTGCCAGCAGTCAACCTCAACTCACAGATACGCAGTATTTT.

This clone occurred a few times. The chain uses TRBV2 and TRBJ2-1; the match to TRBD2 covers 12 bases. This CDR3 spans 16 amino acids. Germline-derived CDR1 and CDR2 are SNHLY and FYNNEI. Trimming cost V 3 bases and J 9 bases; bases outside gene matches: 9. The CDR3 sequence: CASSESRLAGASEQFF. For the CDR3, the DNA is TGTGCCAGCAGTGAGTCCCGACTAGCGGGAGCGAGTGAGCAGTTCTTC.

The genes are TRBV6-1 and TRBJ2-3; 10 nucleotides line up with TRBD2. Germline values: CDR1 MNHNS, CDR2 SASEGT. The CDR3 length is 15 residues. J gave up 1 base and V 4 bases, and 2 bases lay outside the gene matches. The CDR3 nucleotides read TGTGCCAGCAGTGGGACTAGCGGATGCACAGATACGCAGTATTTT. Translating gives CASSGTSGCTDTQYF.